Following are 25 T cell receptor beta chains from one sample sequenced in a study of early T cells in non-severe SARS-CoV-2 infection. TCRdb fed the 5' RACE reads into MiXCR, producing one record per CDR3 protein. The top ten clones hold approximately 2.9% of a sample with 65,000 to 95,000 distinct CDR3 sequences, about 16% of them seen once. The specimen sequenced was whole blood. The source is an adult who was a healthcare worker with PCR-confirmed SARS-CoV-2 infection or an uninfected control (not recorded which).

This rearrangement joins TRBV6-1 to TRBJ2-3; D perhaps matches TRBD2 (5 bases). CDR3 length: 12 residues. CDR1 and CDR2 (germline): MNHNS, SASEGT. The ends were cut back, 2 bases at V and 6 bases at J, with 6 bases in the middle. In nucleotides, the CDR3 is TGTGCCAGCAGTGAAACTAGGGATACGCAGTATTTT. This translates into CASSETRDTQYF.

This clonotype was seen more than once but under ten times. The chain has TRBV5-6 and TRBJ2-7, with 8 bases fitting TRBD1. Trimming cost V 2 bases and J 7 bases; bases outside gene matches: 8. The germline CDR1 and CDR2 sequences are SGHDT and YYEEEE. This CDR3 region has 14 residues. The CDR3 here is CASSFPGGIGEQYF. As DNA, the CDR3 is TGTGCCAGCAGCTTCCCAGGGGGCATCGGGGAGCAGTACTTC.

There are a few counts of this clonotype. The genes are TRBV20-1 and TRBJ1-1; D remains unclear. The CDR3 is 13 amino acids. The V end was cut by 3 bases, the J end by 0 bases, with 8 bases between. Per the germline V gene, CDR1 is DFQATT and CDR2 is SNEGSKA (reference sequence). As DNA, the CDR3 is TGCAGTGCTAGTGGTCCTCTGAACACTGAAGCTTTCTTT. As protein: CSASGPLNTEAFF.

The sample holds many counts of this clonotype. The J gene is TRBJ2-1, the V gene TRBV9; 10 bases are shared with TRBD2. The V and J ends lost 3 bases and 8 bases, in that order; junction bases with no gene match: 5. The CDR3 loop spans 14 amino acids. Per the germline V gene, CDR1 is SGDLS and CDR2 is YYNGEE. CDR3 DNA: TGTGCCAGCAGCGGTAGCGGGGGGTCGGATGAGCAGTTCTTC. The encoded protein is CASSGSGGSDEQFF.

This clonotype was counted a few times. This chain uses TRBV20-1 with TRBJ2-1; tentatively, D is TRBD2 (5 bases). The CDR3 consists of 11 residues. Germline V gives CDR1 DFQATT, CDR2 SNEGSKA (reference sequence). Between the trimmed V and J ends, which lost 6 bases and 7 bases, there was a span of 10 bases. CDR3 amino acids: CSAIRRNEQFF. The DNA for the CDR3 is TGCAGTGCGATTAGGAGGAATGAGCAGTTCTTC.

This chain uses TRBV7-2 with TRBJ2-1; D unresolved. This CDR3 comprises 12 residues. V was clipped by 2 bases and J by 4 bases, with 3 bases between them. Per germline, CDR1 SGHTA and CDR2 FQGNSA. The chain's CDR3 is CASSLTYNEQFF. CDR3 DNA sequence: TGTGCCAGCAGCTTAACGTACAATGAGCAGTTCTTC.

This clonotype turned up a few times. This chain links TRBV19 with TRBJ1-4; 8 bases fit TRBD1. The CDR3 is 18 amino acids. Looked up from germline, CDR1 is LNHDA and CDR2 is SQIVND (reference sequence). V trimming: 0 bases; J trimming: 0 bases; junction bases outside the gene matches: 6. The CDR3 here is CASSIDGTGAATNEKLFF. The CDR3 DNA reads as TGTGCCAGTAGTATAGATGGGACAGGAGCCGCAACTAATGAAAAACTGTTTTTT.

V is TRBV10-3 and J is TRBJ2-3; D is perhaps TRBD2 (7 bases). Germline V CDR1 and CDR2: ENHRY, SYGVKD. The ends were cut back, 4 bases at V and 1 base at J, with 15 bases in the middle. The CDR3 has 16 residues. CDR3 sequence: CAISGARGGGTDTQYF. The CDR3 DNA sequence: TGTGCCATCAGTGGAGCGAGGGGGGGCGGCACAGATACGCAGTATTTT.

This clonotype was detected only a few times. This chain connects TRBV12-3 or TRBV12-4 to TRBJ2-4; D is perhaps TRBD2 (5 bases). This CDR3 region has 14 residues. V lost 3 bases, J lost 1 base, and 7 bases lay in between. CDR3 nucleotide sequence: TGTGCCAGCAGTTTCGGAGGCGCCAAAAACATTCAGTACTTC. Translated: CASSFGGAKNIQYF.

The table lists this clonotype with a few counts. Here the CDR3 DNA reads TGTGCCATCAGTGAGTCAGTTGGACAGGGGACCTACGAGCAGTACTTC. Residues: CAISESVGQGTYEQYF. This chain connects TRBV10-3 to TRBJ2-7; 9 bases match TRBD1. J lost 2 bases, V lost 0 bases, and 5 bases had no gene match. The CDR3 covers 16 residues. Germline-derived CDR1 and CDR2 are ENHRY and SYGVKD.

About this clonotype itself: The CDR3 end shows no conserved phenylalanine or tryptophan, and so a read error is likely. DNA for the CDR3: TGCAGCGTTTTACTGTACAACGAGCAGTACTCC. This gives the protein CSVLLYNEQYS. V and J are TRBV29-1 and TRBJ2-7; D gene ambiguous. This CDR3 spans 11 amino acids. In germline, CDR1 is SQVTM, CDR2 ANQGSEA. V was pared by 5 bases and J by 5 bases, with 10 bases between.

The J gene is TRBJ2-3, the V gene TRBV12-3 or TRBV12-4; TRBD2 matches 10 bases. V trimming: 6 bases; J trimming: 4 bases; junction bases outside the gene matches: 13. The CDR3 length is 17 residues. CDR3 DNA: TGTGCCAGCAGCCGTACAGCGGGAGGGCCGGGATCAGATACGCAGTATTTT. Its protein is CASSRTAGGPGSDTQYF.

The V gene is TRBV5-8, the J gene TRBJ2-3; either TRBD1 or TRBD2 may fit D (6 bases each). The CDR3 is 17 amino acids. Trimming left V 4 bases short and J 3 bases short, with 21 bases between. Germline assignment: CDR1 SGHTS and CDR2 YDEGEE. CDR3 residues: CASSQRIGGTETDTQYF. CDR3 nucleotide sequence: TGTGCCAGCAGCCAACGAATCGGGGGCACTGAGACAGATACGCAGTATTTT.

In this sample, this clonotype turned up a few times. The gene calls are TRBV5-4 and TRBJ2-7, with D perhaps matching TRBD1 or TRBD2 (6 bases each). The V end was cut by 0 bases, the J end by 5 bases, with 9 bases between. This CDR3 contains 13 residues. Germline V lookup: CDR1 SGHNT, CDR2 YYREEE (reference sequence). The CDR3 region has the DNA TGTGCCAGCAGCTTGGTGGGGGGCCACGAGCAGTACTTC. Translation gives CASSLVGGHEQYF.

This sequence joins TRBV9 and TRBJ2-7, with D unresolved. CDR3 length: 15 residues. The germline CDR1 and CDR2 sequences are SGDLS and YYNGEE. The ends were cut back, 0 bases at V and 0 bases at J, with 10 bases in the middle. The CDR3 coding sequence is TGTGCCAGCAGCGTAGGAACACAGAGCTCCTACGAGCAGTACTTC. This encodes CASSVGTQSSYEQYF.

V is TRBV7-9 and J is TRBJ1-4; TRBD1 might be the D (5 bases). The CDR3 consists of 15 residues. Trimming removed 5 bases at V and 3 bases at J, with 13 bases between. The germline CDR1 and CDR2 sequences are SEHNR and FQNEAQ (reference sequence). This chain's CDR3 is CASSPGGGANEKLFF. In DNA form, the CDR3 reads TGTGCCAGCAGCCCCGGCGGGGGGGCTAATGAAAAACTGTTTTTT.

J is TRBJ2-2 and V is TRBV7-3; D may be TRBD2 (5 bases). The CDR3 contains 15 residues. Trimming took 4 bases from V and 3 from J, leaving 12 bases between them. Germline CDR1 SGHTA, CDR2 FQGTGA. CDR3 in amino acids: CASSYAGSYTGELFF. The CDR3 nucleotides are TGTGCCAGCAGCTATGCGGGTAGTTACACCGGGGAGCTGTTTTTT.

The chain is built from TRBV29-1 and TRBJ2-6, with a tentative D call TRBD1 (5 bases). Germline CDR1 reads SQVTM; CDR2 reads ANQGSEA. The ends were cut back, 5 bases at V and 4 bases at J, with 9 bases in the middle. The length of the CDR3 is 13 residues. The CDR3 reads CSVRQQGANVLTF. CDR3 nucleotides: TGCAGCGTTCGACAGCAGGGGGCCAACGTCCTGACTTTC.

The chain couples TRBV29-1 to TRBJ2-1; D possibly matches TRBD1 or TRBD2 (5 bases each). Germline V lookup: CDR1 SQVTM, CDR2 ANQGSEA. V was cut by 4 bases and J by 0 bases, with 16 bases left in between. CDR3 size: 16 residues. In DNA, the CDR3 is TGCAGCGTTGTTCTTGTCGCAGGGAGCTCCTACAATGAGCAGTTCTTC. Residues: CSVVLVAGSSYNEQFF.

The rearrangement links TRBV6-5 to TRBJ2-6; 7 bases align to TRBD1. Germline lookup yields CDR1 MNHEY and CDR2 SVGAGI. This CDR3 contains 19 residues. V was clipped by 1 base and J by 1 base; unmatched bases: 10. The CDR3 DNA follows: TGTGCCAGCAGTTACTTCGGGACGGAGACAGGGTCTGGGGCCAACGTCCTGACTTTC. This translates into CASSYFGTETGSGANVLTF.

The sample holds a few counts of this clonotype. The chain carries TRBV5-1 and TRBJ2-2, with 9 bases matching TRBD2. Germline V lookup: CDR1 SGHRS, CDR2 YFSETQ. This CDR3 is 14 amino acids long. J was trimmed by 6 bases and V by 2 bases; bases with no gene match: 2. The CDR3 protein is CASSLQREAGELFF. CDR3 bases: TGCGCCAGCAGCTTACAGCGGGAGGCCGGGGAGCTGTTTTTT.

Concerning this clonotype: A read error may explain this, as a much larger clone is one base away. V is TRBV5-4 and J is TRBJ1-2; D ambiguous. CDR3 length: 14 amino acids. Germline-derived CDR1 and CDR2 are SGHNT and YYREEE (reference sequence). V gave up 5 bases and J gave up 4 bases, with 15 bases separating them. CDR3 nucleotides: TGTGCCAGCAGTTCCGGGCTCACCACCTATGGCTACACCTTC. Protein product: CASSSGLTTYGYTF.

The rearrangement uses TRBV6-5 and TRBJ2-7, with 8 bases identical to TRBD2. The CDR3 extends over 14 amino acids. The V gene's germline CDR1 is MNHEY and CDR2 SVGAGI. The V and J ends lost 6 bases and 6 bases, in that order; junction bases with no gene match: 10. CDR3 bases: TGTGCCAGCAGCCTAGCGGGCCCGGCTGGCGAGCAGTACTTC. It specifies CASSLAGPAGEQYF.

This clonotype has a count of ten or more. V usage is TRBV14 and J usage is TRBJ1-1, with TRBD1 as a possible D gene (6 bases). The CDR3 contains 13 residues. Trimming took 2 bases from V and 8 from J, leaving 12 bases between them. CDR1 and CDR2 (germline): SGHDN, FVKESK. This chain's CDR3 is CASSQTGYQEAFF. The CDR3 nucleotides read TGTGCCAGCAGCCAAACAGGGTACCAAGAAGCTTTCTTT.

V gene TRBV24-1 combines with J gene TRBJ1-1; D is uncertain. Per the germline V gene, CDR1 is KGHDR and CDR2 is SFDVKD. The V end lost 4 bases, the J end lost 3 bases, and 8 bases lay between the germline ends. The CDR3 is 13 residues long. The CDR3 spells CATSDKADTEAFF. The DNA for the CDR3 is TGTGCCACCAGTGACAAGGCGGACACTGAAGCTTTCTTT.